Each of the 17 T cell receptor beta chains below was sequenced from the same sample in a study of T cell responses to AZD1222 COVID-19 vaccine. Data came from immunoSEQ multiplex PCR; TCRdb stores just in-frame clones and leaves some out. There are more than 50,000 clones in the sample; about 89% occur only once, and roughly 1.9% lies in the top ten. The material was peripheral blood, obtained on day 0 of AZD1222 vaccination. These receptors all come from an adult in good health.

The CDR3 coding sequence is TGTGCCAGCACCCGTACACCGAACACTGAAGCTTTCTTT. Protein: CASTRTPNTEAFF. The chain employs TRBV6-5 and TRBJ1-1, with no clear D. Germline V gene sequence: CDR1 MNHEY, CDR2 SVGAGI. This CDR3 comprises 13 residues. V lost 7 bases and J 1 base, leaving 10 bases between the germline ends.

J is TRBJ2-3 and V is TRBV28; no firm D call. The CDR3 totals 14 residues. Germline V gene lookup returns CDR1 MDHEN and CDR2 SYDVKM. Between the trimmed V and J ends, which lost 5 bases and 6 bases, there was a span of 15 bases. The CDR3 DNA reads TGTGCCAGCAGTCCCGGGTTCGTTGACGATACGCAGTATTTT. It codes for CASSPGFVDDTQYF.

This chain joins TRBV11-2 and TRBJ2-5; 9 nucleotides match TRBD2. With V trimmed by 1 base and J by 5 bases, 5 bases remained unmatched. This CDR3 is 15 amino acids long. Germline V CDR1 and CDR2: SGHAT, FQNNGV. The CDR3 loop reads CASSLAGTSTETQYF. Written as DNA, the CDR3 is TGTGCCAGCAGCTTAGCGGGGACTAGCACGGAGACCCAGTACTTC.

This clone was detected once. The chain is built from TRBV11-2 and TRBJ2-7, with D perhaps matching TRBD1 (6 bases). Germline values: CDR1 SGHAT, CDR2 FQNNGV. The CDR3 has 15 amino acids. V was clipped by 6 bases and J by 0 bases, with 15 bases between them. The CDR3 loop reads CASRTGYWGSYEQYF. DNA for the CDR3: TGTGCCAGCAGAACAGGGTATTGGGGCTCCTACGAGCAGTACTTC.

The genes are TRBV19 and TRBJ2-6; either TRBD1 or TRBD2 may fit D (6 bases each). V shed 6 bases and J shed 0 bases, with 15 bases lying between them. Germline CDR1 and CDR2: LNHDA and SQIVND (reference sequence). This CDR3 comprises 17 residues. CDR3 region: CASRRPGGPSGANVLTF. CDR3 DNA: TGTGCCAGTAGAAGACCTGGGGGGCCCTCTGGGGCCAACGTCCTGACTTTC.

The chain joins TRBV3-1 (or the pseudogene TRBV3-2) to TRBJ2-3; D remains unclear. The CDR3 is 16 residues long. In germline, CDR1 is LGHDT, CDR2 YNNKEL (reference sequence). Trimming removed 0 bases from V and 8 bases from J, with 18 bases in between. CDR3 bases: TGTGCCAGCAGCCAAGAACCCGGAGACCAGAGTGGTACGCAGTATTTT. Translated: CASSQEPGDQSGTQYF.

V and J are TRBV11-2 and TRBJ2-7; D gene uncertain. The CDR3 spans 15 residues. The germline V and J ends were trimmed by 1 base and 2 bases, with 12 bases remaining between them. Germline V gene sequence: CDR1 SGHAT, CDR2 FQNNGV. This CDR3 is CASSLAGSRAYEQYF. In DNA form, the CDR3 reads TGTGCCAGCAGCTTAGCGGGTAGCCGAGCCTACGAGCAGTACTTC.

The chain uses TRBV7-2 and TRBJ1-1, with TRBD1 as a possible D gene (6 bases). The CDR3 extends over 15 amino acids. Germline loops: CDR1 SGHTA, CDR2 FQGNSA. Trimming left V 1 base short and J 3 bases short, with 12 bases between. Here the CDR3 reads CASSLDEGDHTEAFF. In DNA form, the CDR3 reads TGTGCCAGCAGCTTAGATGAGGGGGATCACACTGAAGCTTTCTTT.

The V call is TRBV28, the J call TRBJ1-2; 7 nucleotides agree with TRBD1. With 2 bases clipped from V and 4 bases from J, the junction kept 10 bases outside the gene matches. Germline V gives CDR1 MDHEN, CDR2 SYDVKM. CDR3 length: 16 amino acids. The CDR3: CASSLGPTDRAYGYTF. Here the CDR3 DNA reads TGTGCCAGCAGTTTAGGCCCCACTGACAGGGCCTATGGCTACACCTTC.

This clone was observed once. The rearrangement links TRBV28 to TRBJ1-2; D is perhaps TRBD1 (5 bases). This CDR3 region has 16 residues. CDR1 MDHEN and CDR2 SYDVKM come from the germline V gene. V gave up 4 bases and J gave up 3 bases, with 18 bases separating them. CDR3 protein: CASSSHLPTAYYGYTF. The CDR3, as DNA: TGTGCCAGCAGTTCCCACTTACCGACAGCCTACTATGGCTACACCTTC.

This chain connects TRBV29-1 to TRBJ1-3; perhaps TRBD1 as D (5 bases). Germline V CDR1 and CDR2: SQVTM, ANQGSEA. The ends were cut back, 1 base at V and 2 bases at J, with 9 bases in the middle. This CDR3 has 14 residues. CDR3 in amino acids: CSVEGPGPGNTIYF. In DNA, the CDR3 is TGCAGCGTTGAAGGCCCGGGGCCTGGAAACACCATATATTTT.

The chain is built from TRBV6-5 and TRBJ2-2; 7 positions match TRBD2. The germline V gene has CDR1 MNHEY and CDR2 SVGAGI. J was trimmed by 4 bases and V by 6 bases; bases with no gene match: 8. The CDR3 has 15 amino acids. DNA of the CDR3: TGTGCCAGCAGGGGGGAGGGAGGATTCACCGGGGAGCTGTTTTTT. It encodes CASRGEGGFTGELFF.

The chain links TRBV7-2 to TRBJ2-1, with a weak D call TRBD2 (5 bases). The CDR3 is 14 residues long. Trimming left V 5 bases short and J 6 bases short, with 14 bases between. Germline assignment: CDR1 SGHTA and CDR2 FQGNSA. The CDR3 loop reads CASSPAREVNEQFF. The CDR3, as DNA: TGTGCCAGCAGCCCCGCTCGGGAAGTCAATGAGCAGTTCTTC.

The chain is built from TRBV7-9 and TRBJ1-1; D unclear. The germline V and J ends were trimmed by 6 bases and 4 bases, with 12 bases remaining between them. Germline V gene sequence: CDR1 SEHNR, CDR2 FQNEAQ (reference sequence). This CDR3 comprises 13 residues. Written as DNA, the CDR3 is TGTGCCAGCAGTTGGGAGAGGAGCACTGAAGCTTTCTTT. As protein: CASSWERSTEAFF.

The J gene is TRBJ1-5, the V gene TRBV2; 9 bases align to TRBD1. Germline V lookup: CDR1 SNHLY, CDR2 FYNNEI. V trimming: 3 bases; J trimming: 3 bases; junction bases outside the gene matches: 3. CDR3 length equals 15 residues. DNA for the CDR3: TGTGCCAGCAGTGAGGACAGGGGTCTCAATCAGCCCCAGCATTTT. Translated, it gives CASSEDRGLNQPQHF. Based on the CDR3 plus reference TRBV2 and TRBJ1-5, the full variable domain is EPEVTQTPSHQVTQMGQEVILRCVPISNHLYFYWYRQILGQKVEFLVSFYNNEISEKSEIFDDQFSVERPDGSNFTLKIRSTKLEDSAMYFCASSEDRGLNQPQHFGDGTRLSIL.

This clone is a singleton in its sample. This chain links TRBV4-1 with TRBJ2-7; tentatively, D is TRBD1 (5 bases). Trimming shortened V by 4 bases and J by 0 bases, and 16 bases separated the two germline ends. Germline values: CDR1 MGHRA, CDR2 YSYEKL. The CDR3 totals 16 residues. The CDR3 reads CASSPGDSQFSYEQYF. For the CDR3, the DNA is TGCGCCAGCAGCCCAGGTGACAGCCAGTTCTCCTACGAGCAGTACTTC.

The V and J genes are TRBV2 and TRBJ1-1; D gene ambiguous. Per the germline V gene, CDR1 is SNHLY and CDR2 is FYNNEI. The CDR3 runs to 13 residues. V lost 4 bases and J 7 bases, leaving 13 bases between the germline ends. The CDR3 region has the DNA TGTGCCAGCAGTGTAGCTAGGGCGAGTGAAGCTTTCTTT. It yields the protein CASSVARASEAFF.